This T cell receptor beta chain was recorded in a study of blood T cells in healthy people across ages. The study, taken as a whole, reports: Greater diversity and more naive CD4+ cells were seen in long-lived donors than in aged donors.

The table lists this clonotype with a few counts. Its antigen is currently unknown. A second roughly 6 to 11 cycle PCR used barcoded and J-beta primers. One entry per CDR3 protein, called by TCRdb with MiXCR from the 5' RACE reads. Among approximately 1.5 million distinct CDR3 sequences listed, roughly 32% were seen once. This sequence was found in a woman aged 25 to 39 in good health. Sequencing was performed on blood.

DNA of the CDR3: TGCAGCGACGCAGGGGGCGGGATACAAGATGAAGCTTTCTTT. Its protein product is CSDAGGGIQDEAFF. The chain joins TRBV29-1 to TRBJ1-1, with 8 bases matching TRBD1. Germline-derived CDR1 and CDR2 are SQVTM and ANQGSEA. V lost 7 bases to trimming and J lost 7 bases; unmatched junction nucleotides: 14. The CDR3 loop spans 14 amino acids.